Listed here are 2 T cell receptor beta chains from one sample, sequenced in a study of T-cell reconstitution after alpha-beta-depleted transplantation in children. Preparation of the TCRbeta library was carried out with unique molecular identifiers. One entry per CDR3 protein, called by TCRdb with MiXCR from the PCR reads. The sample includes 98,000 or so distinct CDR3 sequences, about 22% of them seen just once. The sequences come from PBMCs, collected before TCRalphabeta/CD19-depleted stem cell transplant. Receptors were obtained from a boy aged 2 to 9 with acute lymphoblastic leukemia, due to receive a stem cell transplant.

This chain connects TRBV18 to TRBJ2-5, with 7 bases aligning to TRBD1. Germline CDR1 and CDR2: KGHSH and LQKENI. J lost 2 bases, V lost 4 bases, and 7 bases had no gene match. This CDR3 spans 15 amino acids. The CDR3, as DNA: TGTGCCAGCTCACAGAGTCCGGGACAGCAAGAGACCCAGTACTTC. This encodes CASSQSPGQQETQYF.

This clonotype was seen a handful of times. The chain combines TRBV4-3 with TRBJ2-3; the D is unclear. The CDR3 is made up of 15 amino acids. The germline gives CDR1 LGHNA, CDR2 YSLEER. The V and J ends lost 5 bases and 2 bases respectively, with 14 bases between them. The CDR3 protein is CASSYSPTNTDTQYF. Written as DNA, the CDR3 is TGCGCCAGCAGCTACTCCCCCACTAACACAGATACGCAGTATTTT.